The entry below describes one T cell receptor (beta chain). The antigen remains undetermined. The data stem from a study of OX40 agonist ivuxolimab in advanced cancers. TCRdb keeps only in-frame clones here, not all; method: immunoSEQ multiplex PCR. The data show under 65,000 clones, approximately 90% seen once. Points from the study as a whole: Partial responders dosed at 0.1-3.0 mg/kg displayed clonal expansion ranking among the lowest. CD8+ T cells (on average) carried more expanded clones than CD4+ T cells. CD4+ and CD8+ blood T cells expanded clonally by week 6 at 0.1 to 3.0 mg/kg.

The timepoints at which blood was sampled were baseline, cycle 4 day 1, and cycle 7 day 1. Sequenced material: CD4+ or CD8+ T cells sorted from blood, taken in a trial of the OX40 agonist ivuxolimab. The clonotype comes from an adult with an advanced solid tumor such as melanoma, head and neck, liver or kidney cancer.

The CDR3 spells CASSLISGGEQYF. CDR3 bases: TGTGCCAGCAGCTTAATATCAGGGGGCGAGCAGTACTTC. The rearrangement uses TRBV7-3 and TRBJ2-7, with TRBD1 matching 7 bases. The CDR3 consists of 13 residues. V lost 1 base and J lost 6; bases outside the gene matches: 3. Germline V gene sequence: CDR1 SGHTA, CDR2 FQGTGA.